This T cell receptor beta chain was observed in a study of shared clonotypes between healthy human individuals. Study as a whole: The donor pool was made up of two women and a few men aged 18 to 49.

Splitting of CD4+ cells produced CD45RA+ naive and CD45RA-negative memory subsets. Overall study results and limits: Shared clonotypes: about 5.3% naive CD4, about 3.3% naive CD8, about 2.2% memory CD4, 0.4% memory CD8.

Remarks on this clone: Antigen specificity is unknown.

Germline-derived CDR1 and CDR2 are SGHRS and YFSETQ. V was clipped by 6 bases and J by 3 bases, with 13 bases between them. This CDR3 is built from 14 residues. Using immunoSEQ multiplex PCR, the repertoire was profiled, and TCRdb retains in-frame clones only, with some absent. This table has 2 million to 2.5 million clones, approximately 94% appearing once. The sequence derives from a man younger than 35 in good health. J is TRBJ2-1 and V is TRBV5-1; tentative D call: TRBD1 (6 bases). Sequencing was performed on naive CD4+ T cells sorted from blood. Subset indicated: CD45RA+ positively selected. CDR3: CASNERGIYNEQFF. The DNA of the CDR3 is TGCGCCAGCAACGAAAGGGGGATCTACAATGAGCAGTTCTTC. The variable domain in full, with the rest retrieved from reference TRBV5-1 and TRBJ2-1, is KAGVTQTPRYLIKTRGQQVTLSCSPISGHRSVSWYQQTPGQGLQFLFEYFSETQRNKGNFPGRFSGRQFSNSRSEMNVSTLELGDSALYLCASNERGIYNEQFFGPGTRLTVL.